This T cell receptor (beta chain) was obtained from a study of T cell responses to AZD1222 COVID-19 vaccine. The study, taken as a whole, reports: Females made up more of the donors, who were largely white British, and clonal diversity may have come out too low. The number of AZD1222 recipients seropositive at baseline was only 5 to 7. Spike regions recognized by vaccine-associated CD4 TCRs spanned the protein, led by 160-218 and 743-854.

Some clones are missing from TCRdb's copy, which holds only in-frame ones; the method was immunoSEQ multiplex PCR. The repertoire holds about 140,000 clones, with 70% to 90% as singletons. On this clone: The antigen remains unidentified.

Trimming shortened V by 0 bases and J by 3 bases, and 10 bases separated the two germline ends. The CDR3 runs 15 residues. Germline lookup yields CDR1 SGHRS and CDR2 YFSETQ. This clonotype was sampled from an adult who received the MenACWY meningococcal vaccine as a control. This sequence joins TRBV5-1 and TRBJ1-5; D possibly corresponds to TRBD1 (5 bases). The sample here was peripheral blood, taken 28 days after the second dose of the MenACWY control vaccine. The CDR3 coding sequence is TGCGCCAGCAGCTTGGAAGGGGCCTACAATCAGCCCCAGCATTTT. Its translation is CASSLEGAYNQPQHF.